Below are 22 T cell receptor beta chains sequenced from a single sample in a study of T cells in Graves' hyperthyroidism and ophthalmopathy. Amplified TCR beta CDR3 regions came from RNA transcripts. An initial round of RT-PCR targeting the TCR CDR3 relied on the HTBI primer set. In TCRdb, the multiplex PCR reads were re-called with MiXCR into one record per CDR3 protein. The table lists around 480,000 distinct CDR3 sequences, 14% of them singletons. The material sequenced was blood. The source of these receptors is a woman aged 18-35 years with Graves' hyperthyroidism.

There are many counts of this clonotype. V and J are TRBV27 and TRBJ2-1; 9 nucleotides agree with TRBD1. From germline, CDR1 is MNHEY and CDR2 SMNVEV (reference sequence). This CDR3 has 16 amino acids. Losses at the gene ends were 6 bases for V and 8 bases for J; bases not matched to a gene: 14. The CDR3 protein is CASSLIKTGGGDEQFF. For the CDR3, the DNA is TGTGCCAGCAGCCTCATAAAGACAGGGGGGGGCGATGAGCAGTTCTTC.

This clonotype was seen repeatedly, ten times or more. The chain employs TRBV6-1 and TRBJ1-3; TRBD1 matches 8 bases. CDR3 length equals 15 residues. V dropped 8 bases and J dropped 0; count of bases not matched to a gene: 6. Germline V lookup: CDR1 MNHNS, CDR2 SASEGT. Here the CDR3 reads CASQDRASSGNTIYF. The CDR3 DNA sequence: TGTGCCAGCCAGGACAGGGCGAGCTCTGGAAACACCATATATTTT.

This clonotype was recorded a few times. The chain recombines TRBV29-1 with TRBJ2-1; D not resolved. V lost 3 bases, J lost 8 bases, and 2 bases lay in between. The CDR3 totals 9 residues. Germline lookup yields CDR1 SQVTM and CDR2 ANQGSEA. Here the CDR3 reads CSVDDEQFF. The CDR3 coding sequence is TGCAGCGTTGACGATGAGCAGTTCTTC.

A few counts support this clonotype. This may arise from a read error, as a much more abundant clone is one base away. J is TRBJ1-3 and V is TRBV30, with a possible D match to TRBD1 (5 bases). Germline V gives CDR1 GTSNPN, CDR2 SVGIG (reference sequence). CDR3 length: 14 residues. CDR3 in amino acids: CAWSGRESGTTIYF. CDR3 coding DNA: TGTGCCTGGAGTGGCAGGGAATCCGGAACCACCATATATTTT. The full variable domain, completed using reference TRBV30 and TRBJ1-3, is SQTIHQWPATLVQPVGSPLSLECTVEGTSNPNLYWYRQAAGRGLQLLFYSVGIGQISSEVPQNLSASRPQDRQFILSSKKLLLSDSGFYLCAWSGRESGTTIYFGEGSWLTVV.

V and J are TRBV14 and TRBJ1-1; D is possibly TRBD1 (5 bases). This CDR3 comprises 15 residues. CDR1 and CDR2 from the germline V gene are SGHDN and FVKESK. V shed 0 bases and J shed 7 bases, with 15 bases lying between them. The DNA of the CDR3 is TGTGCCAGCAGCCAAGATTCGGGGCAGACGGGTGAAGCTTTCTTT. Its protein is CASSQDSGQTGEAFF.

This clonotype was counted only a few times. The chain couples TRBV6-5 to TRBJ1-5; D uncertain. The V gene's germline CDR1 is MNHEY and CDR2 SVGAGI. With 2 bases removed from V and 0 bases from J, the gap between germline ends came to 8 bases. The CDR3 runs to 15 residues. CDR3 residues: CASSYKGSSNQPQHF. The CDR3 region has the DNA TGTGCCAGCAGTTACAAGGGTTCTAGCAATCAGCCCCAGCATTTT.

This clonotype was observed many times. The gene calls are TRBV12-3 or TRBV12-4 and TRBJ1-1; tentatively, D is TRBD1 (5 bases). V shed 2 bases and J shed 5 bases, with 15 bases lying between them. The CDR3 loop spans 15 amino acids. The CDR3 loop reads CASSLKGRRGTEAFF. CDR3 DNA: TGTGCCAGCAGTTTAAAGGGGAGGAGAGGTACTGAAGCTTTCTTT.

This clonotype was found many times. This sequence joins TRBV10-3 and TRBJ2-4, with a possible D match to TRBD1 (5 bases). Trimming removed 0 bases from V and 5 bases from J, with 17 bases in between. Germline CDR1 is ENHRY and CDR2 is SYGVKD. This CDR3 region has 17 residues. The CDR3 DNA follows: TGTGCCATCAGTGAGTCGCGTCAGGGCCCCGTGGAAAACATTCAGTACTTC. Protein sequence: CAISESRQGPVENIQYF.

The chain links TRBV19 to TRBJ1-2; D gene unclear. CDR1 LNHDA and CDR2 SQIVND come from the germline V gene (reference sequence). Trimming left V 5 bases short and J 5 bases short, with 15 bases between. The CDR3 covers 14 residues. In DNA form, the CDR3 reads TGTGCCAGTAGTCCCACACCAACAGTTTATGGCTACACCTTC. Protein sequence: CASSPTPTVYGYTF.

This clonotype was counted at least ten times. The CDR3 here is CATDRDRDYNEQFF. CDR3 DNA: TGTGCCACGGACCGGGACAGGGACTACAATGAGCAGTTCTTC. This rearrangement joins TRBV2 to TRBJ2-1, with 9 bases fitting TRBD1. CDR1 is SNHLY, CDR2 FYNNEI, per germline. V was pared by 10 bases and J by 3 bases, with 7 bases of the junction left unmatched. This CDR3 is 14 amino acids long.

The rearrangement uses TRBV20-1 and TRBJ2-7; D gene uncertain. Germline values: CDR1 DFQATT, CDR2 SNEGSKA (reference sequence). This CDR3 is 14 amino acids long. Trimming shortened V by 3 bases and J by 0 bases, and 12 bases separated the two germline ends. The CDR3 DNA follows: TGCAGTGCTAGGGTTAAAGGTAGCTCCTACGAGCAGTACTTC. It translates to CSARVKGSSYEQYF.

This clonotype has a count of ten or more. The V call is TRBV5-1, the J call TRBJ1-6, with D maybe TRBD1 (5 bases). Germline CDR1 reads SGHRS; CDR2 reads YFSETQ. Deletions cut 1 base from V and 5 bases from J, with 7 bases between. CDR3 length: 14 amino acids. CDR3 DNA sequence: TGCGCCAGCAGCTTGAAACAGGATAATTCACCCCTCCACTTT. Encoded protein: CASSLKQDNSPLHF.

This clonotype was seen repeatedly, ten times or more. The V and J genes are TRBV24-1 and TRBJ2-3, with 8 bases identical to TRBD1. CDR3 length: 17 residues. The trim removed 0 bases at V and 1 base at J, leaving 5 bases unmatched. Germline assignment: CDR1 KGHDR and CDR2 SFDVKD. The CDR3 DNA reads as TGTGCCACCAGTGATTTGGGCAGGGGGCTCGGCACAGATACGCAGTATTTT. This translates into CATSDLGRGLGTDTQYF.

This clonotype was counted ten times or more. CDR3 residues: CASSGAWGWEAFF. The CDR3 coding sequence is TGTGCCAGCAGTGGAGCGTGGGGGTGGGAAGCTTTCTTT. The chain links TRBV12-3 or TRBV12-4 to TRBJ1-1; D might be TRBD1 (5 bases). The CDR3 covers 13 residues. V was trimmed by 5 bases and J by 8 bases, leaving 15 bases between them.

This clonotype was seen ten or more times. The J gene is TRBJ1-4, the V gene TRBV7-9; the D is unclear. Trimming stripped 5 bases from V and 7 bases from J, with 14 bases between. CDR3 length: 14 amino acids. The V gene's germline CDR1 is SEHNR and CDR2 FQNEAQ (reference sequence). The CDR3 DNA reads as TGTGCCAGCAGCGTACGTAGTGGGATTGAAAAACTGTTTTTT. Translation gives CASSVRSGIEKLFF. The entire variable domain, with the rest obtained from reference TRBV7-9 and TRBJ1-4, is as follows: DTGVSQNPRHKITKRGQNVTFRCDPISEHNRLYWYRQTLGQGPEFLTYFQNEAQLEKSRLLSDRFSAERPKGSFSTLEIQRTEQGDSAMYLCASSVRSGIEKLFFGSGTQLSVL.

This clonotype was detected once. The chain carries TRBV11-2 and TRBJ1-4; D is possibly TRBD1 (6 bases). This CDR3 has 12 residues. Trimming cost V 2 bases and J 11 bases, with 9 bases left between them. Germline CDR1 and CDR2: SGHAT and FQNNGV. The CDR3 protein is CASSLRGGKLFF. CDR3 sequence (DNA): TGTGCCAGCAGCTTAAGGGGGGGGAAACTGTTTTTT.

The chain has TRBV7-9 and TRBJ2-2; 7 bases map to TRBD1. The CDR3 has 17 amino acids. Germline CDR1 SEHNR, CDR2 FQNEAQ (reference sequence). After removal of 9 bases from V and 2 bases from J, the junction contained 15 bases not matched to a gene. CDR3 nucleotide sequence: TGTGCCAGGACGAGACTTGTCGGGACAGTCAACACCGGGGAGCTGTTTTTT. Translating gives CARTRLVGTVNTGELFF. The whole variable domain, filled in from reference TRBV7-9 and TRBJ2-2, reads DTGVSQNPRHKITKRGQNVTFRCDPISEHNRLYWYRQTLGQGPEFLTYFQNEAQLEKSRLLSDRFSAERPKGSFSTLEIQRTEQGDSAMYLCARTRLVGTVNTGELFFGEGSRLTVL.

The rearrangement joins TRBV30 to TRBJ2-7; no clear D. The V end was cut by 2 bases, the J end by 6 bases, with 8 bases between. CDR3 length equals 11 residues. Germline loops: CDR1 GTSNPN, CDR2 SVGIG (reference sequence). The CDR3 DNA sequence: TGTGCCTGGAGTACCGTAAGCGAGCAGTACTTC. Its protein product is CAWSTVSEQYF.

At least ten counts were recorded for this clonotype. DNA of the CDR3: TGTGCCAGCACGCGACCTAAAGGAGCCTATGGCTACACCTTC. It yields the protein CASTRPKGAYGYTF. The V gene is TRBV28, the J gene TRBJ1-2; no firm D call. Deletions cut 7 bases from V and 4 bases from J, with 16 bases between. The CDR3 covers 14 residues. Germline CDR1 reads MDHEN; CDR2 reads SYDVKM.

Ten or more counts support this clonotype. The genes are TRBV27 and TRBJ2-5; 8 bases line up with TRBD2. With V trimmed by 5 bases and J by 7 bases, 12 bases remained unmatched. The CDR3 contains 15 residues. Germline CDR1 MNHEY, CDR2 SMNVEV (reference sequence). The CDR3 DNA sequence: TGTGCCAGCAGTGCCAGGACTAGCAGCATCTGGACCCAGTACTTC. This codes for CASSARTSSIWTQYF.

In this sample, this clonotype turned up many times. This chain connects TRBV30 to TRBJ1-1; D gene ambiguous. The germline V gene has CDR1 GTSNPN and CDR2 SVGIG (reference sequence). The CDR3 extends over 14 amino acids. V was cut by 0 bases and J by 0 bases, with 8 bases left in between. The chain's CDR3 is CAWSVDLMNTEAFF. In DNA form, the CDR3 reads TGTGCCTGGAGTGTAGATCTAATGAACACTGAAGCTTTCTTT.

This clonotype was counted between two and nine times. The DNA for the CDR3 is TGTGCCAGCAGCTTAGCGACAGGGCGAGCTTTCTTT. It yields the protein CASSLATGRAFF. J is TRBJ1-1 and V is TRBV11-2; 7 bases are a match to TRBD1. V shed 1 base, J shed 10 bases, and the junction held 3 bases outside the gene matches. Germline V CDR1 and CDR2: SGHAT, FQNNGV. The CDR3 runs 12 residues.